This T cell receptor beta chain was sequenced in a study of blood T cell repertoires in COVID-19. Study at large: COVID-19 samples, acute and convalescent, were from the United States, Italy and Spain. The cDNA or gDNA used as material had been derived from T cells, B-cell-depleted T cells, or PBMCs.

Authors' methods: Amplification with reference gene primers provided the estimates of nucleated cell counts. Profiled with immunoSEQ multiplex PCR; TCRdb holds only in-frame clones, not every one. The V and J calls and clone size come from that table; D and trimming were worked out from the DNA. The table shows hundreds of thousands of clones, with roughly 89% occurring only once. CDR3 length: 14 amino acids. Germline-derived CDR1 and CDR2 are LNHDA and SQIVND (reference sequence). J lost 4 bases, V lost 6 bases, and 6 bases had no gene match. This receptor was obtained from a woman in her twenties or thirties with active or convalescent COVID-19. Sequences were obtained from peripheral blood. The rearrangement joins TRBV19 to TRBJ1-2; 9 bases are a match to TRBD1. The chain's CDR3 is CASRRQGEFYGYTF. The CDR3 nucleotides are TGTGCCAGTAGGAGACAGGGGGAATTCTATGGCTACACCTTC.